In its sample, the clone carrying this T cell receptor (beta chain) was seen a few times. The antigen is unknown. The data are from a study of T cell repertoires in cytomegalovirus infection. Turning to the study itself: Both CMV infection and a matching HLA type were indicated by public TCR beta signatures. Broader study findings: HLA-C-restricted CMV clonotypes gave the most frequent clonotype in two of eight donors.

Germline V gene lookup returns CDR1 MNHEY and CDR2 SVGAGI. The CDR3 runs 16 residues. V lost 0 bases and J 5 bases, leaving 16 bases between the germline ends. TCRdb analysed the reads with MiXCR anew, one entry per CDR3 protein. The sample lists 650,000 to 900,000 distinct CDR3 sequences, 25% to 35% occurring once. The receptor was isolated from a human donor in good health (CMV status not recorded). Some clones in this sample may be carry-over from other donors' samples. The rearrangement links TRBV6-5 to TRBJ2-5; D ambiguous. Sequences were derived from cultured CD8+ T cells from PBMCs, sampled from culture after CMV antigen stimulation. The CDR3 sequence: CASSYSAFSLRETQYF. CDR3 nucleotides: TGTGCCAGCAGTTACTCGGCATTCTCTCTGCGGGAGACCCAGTACTTC.